This TCR beta chain originates from a study of early T cells in non-severe SARS-CoV-2 infection. Background on the study: The chains were unpaired, and the sequenced material was bulk RNA from unsorted whole blood. Study observations and caveats: Anti-spike CD8 responses were favored in VDJdb matching, and private and CD4 specificities were missed.

Each cDNA molecule carried a unique molecular identifier. TCRdb re-analysed the 5' RACE reads in MiXCR, keeping a single row per CDR3 protein. The sample yields approximately 90,000 distinct CDR3 sequences, roughly 12% seen once. This clonotype was counted a few times. Antigen specificity is unknown. The source is an adult who was a healthcare worker with PCR-confirmed SARS-CoV-2 infection or an uninfected control (not recorded which). The sample in question was whole blood, obtained at baseline.

CDR3 in amino acids: CASSPRTRWEQFF. CDR3 in DNA: TGTGCCAGCAGCCCCCGGACTAGATGGGAGCAGTTCTTC. This rearrangement joins TRBV11-2 to TRBJ2-1; 7 nucleotides line up with TRBD2. The germline gives CDR1 SGHAT, CDR2 FQNNGV. The J segment lost 10 bases and the V segment lost 5 bases, leaving 8 bases of the junction unmatched. The CDR3 covers 13 residues. Using reference TRBV11-2 and TRBJ2-1 for the parts outside the CDR3, the full variable domain is EAGVAQSPRYKIIEKRQSVAFWCNPISGHATLYWYQQILGQGPKLLIQFQNNGVVDDSQLPKDRFSAERLKGVDSTLKIQPAKLEDSAVYLCASSPRTRWEQFFGPGTRLTVL.